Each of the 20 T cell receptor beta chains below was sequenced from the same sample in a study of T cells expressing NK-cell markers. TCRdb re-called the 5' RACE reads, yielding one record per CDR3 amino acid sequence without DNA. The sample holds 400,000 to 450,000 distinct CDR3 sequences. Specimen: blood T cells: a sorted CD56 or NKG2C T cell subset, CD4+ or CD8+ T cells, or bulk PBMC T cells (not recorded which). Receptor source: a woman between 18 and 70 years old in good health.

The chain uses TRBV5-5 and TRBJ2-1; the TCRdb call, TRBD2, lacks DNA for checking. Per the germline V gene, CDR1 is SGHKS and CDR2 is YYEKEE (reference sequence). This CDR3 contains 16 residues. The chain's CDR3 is CASSLAGVAGVGEQFF. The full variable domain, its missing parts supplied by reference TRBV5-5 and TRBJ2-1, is DAGVTQSPTHLIKTRGQQVTLRCSPISGHKSVSWYQQVLGQGPQFIFQYYEKEERGRGNFPDRFSARQFPNYSSELNVNALLLGDSALYLCASSLAGVAGVGEQFFGPGTRLTVL.

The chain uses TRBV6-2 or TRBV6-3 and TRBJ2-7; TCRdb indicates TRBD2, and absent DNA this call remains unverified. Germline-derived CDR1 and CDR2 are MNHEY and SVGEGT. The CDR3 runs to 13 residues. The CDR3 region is CASKWLAGVEQYF.

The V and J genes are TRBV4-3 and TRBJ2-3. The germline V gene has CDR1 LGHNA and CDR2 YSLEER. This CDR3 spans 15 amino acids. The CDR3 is CASSQDGPNTDTQYF.

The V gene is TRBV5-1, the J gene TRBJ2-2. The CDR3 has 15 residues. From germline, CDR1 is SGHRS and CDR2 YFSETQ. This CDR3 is CASSLGQGITGELFF.

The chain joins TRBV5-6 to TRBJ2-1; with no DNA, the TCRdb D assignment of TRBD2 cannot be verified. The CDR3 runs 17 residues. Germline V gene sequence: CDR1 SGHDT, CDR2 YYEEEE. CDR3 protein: CASSPEVTSGTLGEQFF.

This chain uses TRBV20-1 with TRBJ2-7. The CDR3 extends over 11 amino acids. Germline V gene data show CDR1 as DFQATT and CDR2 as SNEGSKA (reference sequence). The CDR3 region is CSAWLLGEQYF.

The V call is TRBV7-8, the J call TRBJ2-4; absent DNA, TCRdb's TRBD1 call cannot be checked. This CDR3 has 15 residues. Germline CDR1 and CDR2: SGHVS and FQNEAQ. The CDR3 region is CASSSHRQGRNIQYF. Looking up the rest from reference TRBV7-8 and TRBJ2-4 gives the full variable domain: GAGVSQSPRYKVAKRGQDVALRCDPISGHVSLFWYQQALGQGPEFLTYFQNEAQLDKSGLPSDRFFAERPEGSVSTLKIQRTQQEDSAVYLCASSSHRQGRNIQYFGAGTRLSVL.

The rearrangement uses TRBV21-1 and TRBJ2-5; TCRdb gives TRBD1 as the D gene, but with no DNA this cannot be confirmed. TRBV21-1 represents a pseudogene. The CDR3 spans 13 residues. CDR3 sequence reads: CASRGTGEETQYF.

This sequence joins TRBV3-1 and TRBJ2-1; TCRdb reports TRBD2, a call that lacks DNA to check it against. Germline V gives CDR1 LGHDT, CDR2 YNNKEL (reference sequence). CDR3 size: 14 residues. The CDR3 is CASSSNAGSYEQFF.

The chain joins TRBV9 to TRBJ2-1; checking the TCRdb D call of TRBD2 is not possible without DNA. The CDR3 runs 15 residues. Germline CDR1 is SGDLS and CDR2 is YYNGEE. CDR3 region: CASSAAGGVYNEQFF.

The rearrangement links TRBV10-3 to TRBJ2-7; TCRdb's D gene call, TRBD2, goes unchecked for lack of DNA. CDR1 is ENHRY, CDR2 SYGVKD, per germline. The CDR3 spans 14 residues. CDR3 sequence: CAIRAGASNYEQYF.

The CDR3 reads CASSLSRPRDTQYF. This chain connects TRBV5-1 to TRBJ2-3. The CDR3 totals 14 residues. Germline V gene data show CDR1 as SGHRS and CDR2 as YFSETQ.

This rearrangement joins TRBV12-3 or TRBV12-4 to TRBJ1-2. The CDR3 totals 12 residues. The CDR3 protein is CASSLGAGGYTF.

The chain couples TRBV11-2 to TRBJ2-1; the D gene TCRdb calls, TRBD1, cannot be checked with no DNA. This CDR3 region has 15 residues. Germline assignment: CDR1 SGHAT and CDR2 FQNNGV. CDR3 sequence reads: CASSLLSGSYNEQFF.

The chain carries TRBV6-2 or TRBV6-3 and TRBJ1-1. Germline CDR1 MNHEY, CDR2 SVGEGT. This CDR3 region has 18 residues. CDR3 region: CASSPWDLAEAVNTEAFF.

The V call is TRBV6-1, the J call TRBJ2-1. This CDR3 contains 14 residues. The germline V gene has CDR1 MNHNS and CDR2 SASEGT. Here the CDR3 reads CASTEGSTYNEQFF.

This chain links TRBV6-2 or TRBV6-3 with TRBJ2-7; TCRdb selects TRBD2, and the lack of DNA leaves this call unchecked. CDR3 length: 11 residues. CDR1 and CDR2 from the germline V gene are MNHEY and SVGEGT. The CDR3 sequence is CAREGSYEQYF.

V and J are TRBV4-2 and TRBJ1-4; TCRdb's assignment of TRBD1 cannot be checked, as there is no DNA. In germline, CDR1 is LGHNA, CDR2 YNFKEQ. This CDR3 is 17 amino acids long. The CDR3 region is CASSQEPGGGSNEKLFF.

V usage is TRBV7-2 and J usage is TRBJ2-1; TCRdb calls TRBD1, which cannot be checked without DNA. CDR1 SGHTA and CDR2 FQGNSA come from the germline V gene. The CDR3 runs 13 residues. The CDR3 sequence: CASSQDRAWEQFF.

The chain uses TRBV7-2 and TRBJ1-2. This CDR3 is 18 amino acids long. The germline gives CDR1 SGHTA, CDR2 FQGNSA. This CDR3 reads CASSLALGGAVVNYGYTF.